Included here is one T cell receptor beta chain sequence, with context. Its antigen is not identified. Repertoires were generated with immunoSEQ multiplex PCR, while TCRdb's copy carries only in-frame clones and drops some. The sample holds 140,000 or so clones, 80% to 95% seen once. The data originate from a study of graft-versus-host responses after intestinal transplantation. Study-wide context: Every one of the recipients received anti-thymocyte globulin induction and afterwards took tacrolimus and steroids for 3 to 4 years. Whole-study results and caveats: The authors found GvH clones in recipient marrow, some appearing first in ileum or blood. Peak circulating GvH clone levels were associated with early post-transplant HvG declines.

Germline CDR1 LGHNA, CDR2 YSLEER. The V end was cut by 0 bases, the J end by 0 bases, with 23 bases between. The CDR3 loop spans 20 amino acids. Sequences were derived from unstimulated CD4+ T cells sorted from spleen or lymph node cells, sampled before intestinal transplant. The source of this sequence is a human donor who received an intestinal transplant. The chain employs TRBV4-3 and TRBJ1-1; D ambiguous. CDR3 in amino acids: CASSQDIPRQLLVMNTEAFF. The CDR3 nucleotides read TGCGCCAGCAGCCAAGATATCCCACGCCAGCTACTCGTCATGAACACTGAAGCTTTCTTT.